This T cell receptor (beta chain) comes out of a study of Ad26.COV2.S vaccination and SARS-CoV-2 variants. Across the study: In the study, Ad26.COV2.S was injected intramuscularly once, or twice 56 days apart.

The assay was immunoSEQ multiplex PCR, and TCRdb's table has in-frame clones only and misses some. The sample has some 520,000 clones; 70% to 90% are singletons. Study-wide points: Vaccinees and placebo recipients showed similar non-spike TCR breadth.

The germline V gene encodes CDR1 SNHLY and CDR2 FYNNEI. V gave up 4 bases and J gave up 4 bases, with 14 bases separating them. The CDR3 has 15 amino acids. As to this clone: The antigen is not known.

Treatment specified: around 19 received Ad26.COV2.S at low or high dose, single or two shots; about 5 received placebo; per-sample allocation not given. All samples were drawn on day 63, counting from the first vaccine or placebo injection. The vaccine delivered Wuhan-strain SARS-CoV-2 spike through an Ad26 vector. This sequence joins TRBV2 and TRBJ2-1; possible D gene TRBD2, 6 bases. This TCR was recovered from a person between 18 and 59 years old who received the Ad26.COV2.S COVID-19 vaccine or a placebo. Source: peripheral blood, taken in a trial of Ad26.COV2.S vaccine versus placebo. Here the CDR3 DNA reads TGTGCCAGCAGTGTGTCGGCGGGACTTTACAATGAGCAGTTCTTC. Its translation is CASSVSAGLYNEQFF.